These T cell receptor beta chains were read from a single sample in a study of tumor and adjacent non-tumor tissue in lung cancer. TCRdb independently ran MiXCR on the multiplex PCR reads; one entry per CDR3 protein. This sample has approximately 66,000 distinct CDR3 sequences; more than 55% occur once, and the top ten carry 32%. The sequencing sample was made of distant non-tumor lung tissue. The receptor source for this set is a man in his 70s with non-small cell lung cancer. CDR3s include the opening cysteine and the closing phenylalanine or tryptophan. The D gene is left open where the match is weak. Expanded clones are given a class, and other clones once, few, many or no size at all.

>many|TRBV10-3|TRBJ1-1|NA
TGTGCCATCAGTGAGTCCCAGGACCTGAACACTGAAGCTTTCTTT
CAISESQDLNTEAFF
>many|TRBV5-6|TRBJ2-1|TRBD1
TGTGCCAGCAGCTTGGTACGGGCCAGGGGGAGTGAGCAGTTCTTC
CASSLVRARGSEQFF
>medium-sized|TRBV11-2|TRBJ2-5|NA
TGTGCCAGCAGCTTACGTCGCGCGACGAGGGGGGAGACCCAGTACTTC
CASSLRRATRGETQYF
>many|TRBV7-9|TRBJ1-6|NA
TGTGCCAGCAGCTTAATCGGGACTGATTCACCCCTCCACTTT
CASSLIGTDSPLHF
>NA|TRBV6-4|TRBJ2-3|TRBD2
TGTGCCAACAGCCAACCCCTAAGCGGGGGGACAGATACGCAGTATTTT
CANSQPLSGGTDTQYF
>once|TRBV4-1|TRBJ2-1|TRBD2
TGCGTCAGCAGCCTCGGGGGGTACGCCCCCTATGAGCAGTTCTTC
CVSSLGGYAPYEQFF
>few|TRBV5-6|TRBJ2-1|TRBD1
TGTGCCAGCAGCCCAAAGGGTGGACAGGGCACCTACAATGAGCAGTTCTTC
CASSPKGGQGTYNEQFF
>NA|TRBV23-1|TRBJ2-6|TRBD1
TGCGCCAGCAGTCGTGACAGGGAATTCGCTGGGGCCAACGTCCTGGCTTTC
CASSRDREFAGANVLAF
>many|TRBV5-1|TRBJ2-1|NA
TGCGCCAGCAGCTTGGGGCACACTTTCTCCTACAATGAGCAGTTCTTC
CASSLGHTFSYNEQFF
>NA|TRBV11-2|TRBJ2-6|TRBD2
TGTGCCAGCAGCTCCTGGGGGGGTAGCTCTGTGGCCAGCGTCCTGACTTTC
CASSSWGGSSVASVLTF
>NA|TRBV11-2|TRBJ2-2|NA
TGTGCCAGCAGCTTAAGTTTCGGGCACACCGGGAAGCTGTTTTTT
CASSLSFGHTGKLFF
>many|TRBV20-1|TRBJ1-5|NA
TGCAGTGCTAGGGCCGATAGCAATCAGCCCCAGCATTTT
CSARADSNQPQHF
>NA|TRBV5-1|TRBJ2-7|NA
TGCGCCAGCAACGGAGGCAGCTCCTACGAGCAGTACTTC
CASNGGSSYEQYF
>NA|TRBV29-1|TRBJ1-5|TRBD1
TGCAGCGTAGACATCGGGACAGGGGGCTCTAGCAATCAGACCCAGCATTTT
CSVDIGTGGSSNQTQHF
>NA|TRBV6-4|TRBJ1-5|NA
TGTGCCAGCAGTGAGAGTGCGGACCCCCCTCGGCCCCAGCATTTT
CASSESADPPRPQHF
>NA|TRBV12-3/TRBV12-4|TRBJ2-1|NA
TGTGCCAGCAGTTTAAAGGGTTCCTCCGGCCATGAGCAGTTCTTC
CASSLKGSSGHEQFF
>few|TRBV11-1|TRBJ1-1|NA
TGTGCCAGCAGCTCTACAAGGAACACTGAAGCTTTCTTT
CASSSTRNTEAFF
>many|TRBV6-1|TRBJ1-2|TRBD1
TGTGCCAGCAAGGGGACAGGGGCCTATGGCTACACCTTC
CASKGTGAYGYTF
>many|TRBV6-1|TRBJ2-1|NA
TGTGCCAGCAGTGCCGAACATTTACCCTACAATGAGCAGTTCTTC
CASSAEHLPYNEQFF
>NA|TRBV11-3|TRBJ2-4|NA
TGTGCCAGCAGCTTAAACTCGGGGCAGGCCAAAAACATTCTGTACTTC
CASSLNSGQAKNILYF
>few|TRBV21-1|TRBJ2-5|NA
TGTGCCAGCAGCAAAGCGCTTTCGCTGGTGGAGACCCAGTACTTC
CASSKALSLVETQYF
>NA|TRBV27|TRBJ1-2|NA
TGTGCCAGCAAGCAAACGGGTGGGGGGGGCCATGGCTACACCTTC
CASKQTGGGGHGYTF
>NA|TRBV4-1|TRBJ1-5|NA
TGCACCAGCAGCCAAGACCCCGCAGGGGCTCCCAATCAGCCCCAGCATTTT
CTSSQDPAGAPNQPQHF
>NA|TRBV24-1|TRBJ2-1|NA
TGTGTCACCAGGGGGGGGGTCAGGGAGCAGTTCTTC
CVTRGGVREQFF
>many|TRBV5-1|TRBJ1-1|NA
TGCGCCAGCAGCTTCACGGGTATGAACACTGAAGCTTTCTTT
CASSFTGMNTEAFF
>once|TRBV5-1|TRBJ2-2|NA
TGCGCCAGCAGCATGGGACAAAGGAACGCCGGGGAGCTGTTTTTT
CASSMGQRNAGELFF
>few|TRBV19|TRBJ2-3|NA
TGTGCCAGTAGTAGTCAGAGGAGCGCAGATACGCAGTATTTT
CASSSQRSADTQYF
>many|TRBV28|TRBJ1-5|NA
TGTGCCAGCAGCTCCCACCTCGGCCACCTCAATCAGCCCCAGCATTTT
CASSSHLGHLNQPQHF
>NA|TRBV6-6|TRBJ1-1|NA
TGTGCCAGCAGTCAAAGGGGGGCCAATAGTGAAGCTTTCTTT
CASSQRGANSEAFF
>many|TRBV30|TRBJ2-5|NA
TGTGCCTGGAGTGTACGGGAGACCCAGTACTTC
CAWSVRETQYF
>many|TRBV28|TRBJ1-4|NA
TGTGCCAGCAGTTTACCTTACAGGGAGGTGGGTGAAAAACTGTTTTTT
CASSLPYREVGEKLFF
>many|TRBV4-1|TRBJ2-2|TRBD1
TGCGCCAGCAGCCAAGACGGGGACAGGGTGTCCGGGGAGCTGTTTTTT
CASSQDGDRVSGELFF
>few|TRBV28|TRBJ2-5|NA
TGTGCCAGCAGTCCGGGGGACAGTCAAGAGACCCAGTACTTC
CASSPGDSQETQYF
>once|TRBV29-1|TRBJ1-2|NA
TGCTGCGTTGAGGGACTTACCACGGATGGCTACACCTTC
CCVEGLTTDGYTF
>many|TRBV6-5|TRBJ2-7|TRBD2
TGTGCCAGCAGTTATTCTAGGCGGGGGGGCGAGCAGTACTTC
CASSYSRRGGEQYF
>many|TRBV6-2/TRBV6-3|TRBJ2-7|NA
TGTGCCAGCAGTTACTCGAGGGTAAGCGGAGGGGGGACCTACGAGCAGTACTTC
CASSYSRVSGGGTYEQYF
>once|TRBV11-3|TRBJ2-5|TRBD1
TGTGCCAGAAGCTTAAAGGGACAGGGATTCCAAGAGACCCAGTACTTC
CARSLKGQGFQETQYF
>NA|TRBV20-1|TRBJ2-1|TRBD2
TGCAGTGCTAGAGAGCACCTAGCGGTCAGTAAATTCGATGAGCAGTTCTTC
CSAREHLAVSKFDEQFF
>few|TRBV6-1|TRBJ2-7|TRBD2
TGTGCCAGCAGTGAAGGAATTACTAGCGGGAGTTTGAACGAGCAGTACTTC
CASSEGITSGSLNEQYF
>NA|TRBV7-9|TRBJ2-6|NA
TGTGTCAGCAGCTTACGAAGCTCTGGGGCCAACGTCCTGACTTTC
CVSSLRSSGANVLTF
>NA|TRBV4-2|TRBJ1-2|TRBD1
TGTGCCAGCAGCCTCGGGACAGCTGGCTACACCTTC
CASSLGTAGYTF
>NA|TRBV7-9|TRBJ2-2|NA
TGTGCCAGCAGCTCATTCAGAACGGCCGGGAAGCTATTTTTT
CASSSFRTAGKLFF
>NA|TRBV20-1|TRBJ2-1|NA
TGCAGTGCTAGAGCGAACGTCAATCGGGGTGAGCCGTTCTTC
CSARANVNRGEPFF
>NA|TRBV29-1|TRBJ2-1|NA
TGCAGTGTTGATTCGGCTTCCCCCTACAATGAGCAGTTCTTC
CSVDSASPYNEQFF
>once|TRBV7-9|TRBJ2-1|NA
TGTGCCAGCAGCCAAGTAGTCGATGAGCAGTTCTTC
CASSQVVDEQFF